This T cell receptor (beta chain) derives from a study of blood T cell repertoires in COVID-19. Study background: Samples came from the United States, Italy and Spain, spanning acute and convalescent COVID-19. T cells, B-cell-depleted T cells, or PBMCs supplied cDNA or gDNA.

V lost 1 base, J lost 3 bases, and 5 bases stayed unmatched. The CDR3 has 15 amino acids. The germline gives CDR1 SGHRS, CDR2 YFSETQ. Living in about two dozen US areas, the participants were between about 18 and 90 years of age. Cohorts were determined from participant-reported clinical history. The data were produced by immunoSEQ multiplex PCR, yet TCRdb's version contains in-frame clones alone and is incomplete. This repertoire shows around 400,000 clones, about 90% found once; its top ten account for around 1.7%. This chain links TRBV5-1 with TRBJ1-2; 8 bases are shared with TRBD1. Input material: PBMCs or T cells enriched from blood (not recorded which). The sequence was collected from a woman in her twenties or thirties who had recovered from COVID-19. The CDR3 sequence: CASSLFPGGDYGYTF. In DNA, the CDR3 is TGCGCCAGCAGCTTGTTCCCAGGGGGCGACTATGGCTACACCTTC.